This section outlines one TCR beta chain sequence together with its context. V lost 5 bases to trimming and J lost 11 bases; unmatched junction nucleotides: 6. CDR3 length: 12 residues. Germline V gene lookup returns CDR1 SGHDT and CDR2 YYEEEE. The data are from a study of blood T cell repertoires in COVID-19. Study-level information: COVID-19 samples, acute and convalescent, were from the United States, Italy and Spain. T cells, B-cell-depleted T cells, or PBMCs provided the cDNA or gDNA that served as material.

In the study's own analysis: By means of reference gene primer amplification, nucleated cell counts were estimated. Repertoires were generated with immunoSEQ multiplex PCR, while TCRdb's copy carries only in-frame clones and drops some. That table furnishes V, J and clone size, whereas the DNA furnished D and trimming. This table holds approximately 160,000 clones, 70% to 80% found once. This receptor was identified in a man aged 60-69 years with acute or convalescent COVID-19. The V call is TRBV5-6, the J call TRBJ2-1; 8 bases align to TRBD1. Sequencing was performed on peripheral blood. The CDR3 loop reads CASSYTGGKQFF. The CDR3, as DNA: TGTGCCAGCAGTTACACAGGGGGGAAGCAGTTCTTC.